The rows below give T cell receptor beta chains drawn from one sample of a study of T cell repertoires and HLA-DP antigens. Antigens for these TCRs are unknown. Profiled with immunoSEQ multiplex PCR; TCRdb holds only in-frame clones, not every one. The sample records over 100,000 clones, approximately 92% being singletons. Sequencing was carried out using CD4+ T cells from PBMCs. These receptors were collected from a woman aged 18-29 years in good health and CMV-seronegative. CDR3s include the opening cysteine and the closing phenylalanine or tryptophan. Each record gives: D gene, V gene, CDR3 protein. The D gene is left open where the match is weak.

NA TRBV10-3 CAISEGRNTEAFF
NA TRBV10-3 CAISEEVRGLHGYTF
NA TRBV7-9 CASSGKSSNTGELFF
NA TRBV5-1 CASSPRTGNTGELFF
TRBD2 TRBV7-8 CASSRTLASHTGELFF
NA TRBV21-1 CASSTGGSEDNEQFF
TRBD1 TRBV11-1 CASSFLGTGVSGELFF
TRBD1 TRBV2 CASSEMRGQGVPSFYEQYF
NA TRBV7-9 CASSLAAPLSNQPQHF
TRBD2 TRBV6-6 CASSYLGLAVYNEQFF
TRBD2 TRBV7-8 CASRRTSGKETQYF
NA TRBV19 CASQGRGYGYTF
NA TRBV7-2 CASSFTMRNTEAFF
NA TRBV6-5 CASSYGAGFNPLHF
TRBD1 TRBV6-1 CASSTGQGAYEQYF
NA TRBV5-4 CASSVDIQETQYF
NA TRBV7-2 CASSLGPALPLHF
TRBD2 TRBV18 CASSTRLAGGYEQYF
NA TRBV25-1 CASSPPGPISGANVLTF
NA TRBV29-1 CSVEGVGSTDTQYF
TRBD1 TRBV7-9 CASSLGQGYQETQYF
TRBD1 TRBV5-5 CASSRIQGVQETQYF
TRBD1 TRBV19 CASSIRGRESNQPQHF
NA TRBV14 CASSQDFGGHNQPQHF
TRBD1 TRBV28 CASSLFGTGKNEQFF
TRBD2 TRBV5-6 CASSPGLAGSSEQYF
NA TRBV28 CASRRNQPQHF
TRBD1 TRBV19 CASRPVSGGAYGYTF
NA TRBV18 CASSPGGHGGNQPQHF
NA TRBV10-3 CAISVRSGTSTDTQYF
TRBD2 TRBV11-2 CASSYTSGSRNEQFF
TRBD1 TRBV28 CASSSLGQGAGEQYF
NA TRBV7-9 CASSLPGGKETQYF
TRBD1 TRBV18 CASSSDRGSTGELFF
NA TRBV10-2 CASSETRGQPQHF
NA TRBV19 CASRGSNQPQHF
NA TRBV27 CAIPWGVGGPQHF
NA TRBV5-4 CASSLRAGAVDEQFF
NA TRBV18 CASSPALTNFYGYTF
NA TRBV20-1 CSASHNEQFF
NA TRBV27 CASSLQGPLRSEQYF
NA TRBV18 CASSPIQGSTDTQYF
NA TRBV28 CASSSDLGPRGANIQYF
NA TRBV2 CASSVQRTTNTGELFF
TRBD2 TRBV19 CASSSQRGGSGSGANVLTF
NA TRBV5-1 CASSWPSGANVLTF
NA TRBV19 CASSIVAGAEETQYF
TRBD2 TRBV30 CAWSGGLAGARTDTQYF
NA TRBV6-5 CASSNPNTGELFF
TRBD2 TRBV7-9 CASSQWAGGGETQYF
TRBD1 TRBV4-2 CASSQDGQGYGYTF
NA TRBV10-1 CANLGGKAKNIQYF